The 28 T cell receptor beta chains in this list originate from one sample, sequenced in a study of early T cells in non-severe SARS-CoV-2 infection. TCRdb independently ran MiXCR on the 5' RACE reads; one entry per CDR3 protein. The profile covers 53,000 or so distinct CDR3 sequences, with around 12% appearing a single time and just over 2.5% taken by the ten largest. This specimen was whole blood, taken at baseline. The receptor source for this set is an adult who was a healthcare worker with PCR-confirmed SARS-CoV-2 infection or an uninfected control (not recorded which).

The chain joins TRBV28 to TRBJ1-6, with unresolved D. Germline-derived CDR1 and CDR2 are MDHEN and SYDVKM. The CDR3 covers 14 residues. V lost 2 bases and J 7 bases, leaving 9 bases between the germline ends. The CDR3 here is CASSLVSGNSPLHF. The CDR3 DNA reads as TGTGCCAGCAGTTTAGTTTCGGGGAATTCACCCCTCCACTTT.

The sample holds a few counts of this clonotype. V gene TRBV5-1 combines with J gene TRBJ2-1, with 8 positions matching TRBD2. From germline, CDR1 is SGHRS and CDR2 YFSETQ. The CDR3 loop spans 13 amino acids. Trimming took 3 bases from V and 4 from J; bases not matched to a gene: 0. Here the CDR3 DNA reads TGCGCCAGCAGCTCTAGCGGGTACAATGAGCAGTTCTTC. Encoded protein: CASSSSGYNEQFF.

A few counts support this clonotype. This chain connects TRBV11-1 to TRBJ2-6; the D gene is possibly TRBD1 (6 bases). V lost 0 bases and J 0 bases, leaving 12 bases between the germline ends. The CDR3 consists of 18 residues. Germline V gene sequence: CDR1 SGHAT, CDR2 FQDESV (reference sequence). In DNA, the CDR3 is TGTGCCAGCAGCTTAGCAGCAGGGGTCCACTCTGGGGCCAACGTCCTGACTTTC. Encoded protein: CASSLAAGVHSGANVLTF.

The sample holds many counts of this clonotype. This chain joins TRBV11-2 and TRBJ2-5; TRBD2 aligns across 9 bases. The CDR3 runs 18 residues. Per the germline V gene, CDR1 is SGHAT and CDR2 is FQNNGV. The V and J ends lost 2 bases and 5 bases, in that order; junction bases with no gene match: 15. The DNA for the CDR3 is TGTGCCAGCAGCTTACTAATCGGCGGGAGGGCCACGGGGGAGACCCAGTACTTC. Its protein product is CASSLLIGGRATGETQYF.

This clonotype was seen more than once but under ten times. The V call is TRBV6-2 or TRBV6-3, the J call TRBJ2-1; D possibly corresponds to TRBD2 (5 bases). The CDR3 extends over 13 amino acids. Germline V gene sequence: CDR1 MNHEY, CDR2 SVGEGT. Between the trimmed V and J ends, which lost 7 bases and 12 bases, there was a span of 19 bases. CDR3 sequence: CASMVVGEVRQFF. CDR3 DNA sequence: TGTGCCAGCATGGTGGTGGGAGAAGTGAGGCAGTTCTTC.

This clonotype was observed at least ten times. The genes are TRBV7-2 and TRBJ2-6; D call uncertain. V was cut by 6 bases and J by 0 bases, with 12 bases left in between. From germline, CDR1 is SGHTA and CDR2 FQGNSA. The CDR3 covers 16 residues. As DNA, the CDR3 is TGTGCCAGCAGTCTAGAGTTGGGCTCTGGGGCCAACGTCCTGACTTTC. Its translation is CASSLELGSGANVLTF. Complete variable domain (other parts from reference TRBV7-2 and TRBJ2-6): GAGVSQSPSNKVTEKGKDVELRCDPISGHTALYWYRQSLGQGLEFLIYFQGNSAPDKSGLPSDRFSAERTGGSVSTLTIQRTQQEDSAVYLCASSLELGSGANVLTFGAGSRLTVL.

The chain links TRBV27 to TRBJ2-7, with TRBD1 as a possible D gene (5 bases). This CDR3 region has 14 residues. Trimming took off 4 bases at V and 3 bases at J, with 13 bases between the two ends. Germline assignment: CDR1 MNHEY and CDR2 SMNVEV (reference sequence). CDR3 sequence reads: CASSSSREIYEQYF. The CDR3 DNA sequence: TGTGCCAGCAGTTCATCCAGGGAAATCTACGAGCAGTACTTC.

This clonotype was detected only a few times. J is TRBJ2-5 and V is TRBV7-2; 10 nucleotides agree with TRBD1. V lost 4 bases, J lost 5 bases, and 1 base stayed unmatched. The CDR3 is 13 residues long. Germline loops: CDR1 SGHTA, CDR2 FQGNSA. The CDR3 protein is CASSWDRGETQYF. DNA for the CDR3: TGTGCCAGCAGCTGGGACAGGGGTGAGACCCAGTACTTC.

This chain uses TRBV7-2 with TRBJ2-7; D could derive from TRBD1 or TRBD2 (6 bases each). This CDR3 is built from 15 residues. Trimming pared 5 bases from V and 7 bases from J, leaving 21 bases between. Germline assignment: CDR1 SGHTA and CDR2 FQGNSA. The CDR3 sequence: CASSQRGARLSEQYF. CDR3 sequence (DNA): TGTGCCAGCAGCCAGAGGGGGGCTCGCTTGAGTGAGCAGTACTTC.

This clonotype appeared a few times. This rearrangement joins TRBV7-6 to TRBJ2-2, with 12 bases lining up with TRBD2. V shed 1 base, J shed 4 bases, and the junction held 4 bases outside the gene matches. Germline CDR1 and CDR2: SGHVS and FNYEAQ. CDR3 size: 17 residues. The CDR3 sequence is CASSLVTSGSSTGELFF. The CDR3 nucleotides are TGTGCCAGCAGCTTAGTGACTAGCGGGAGTAGCACCGGGGAGCTGTTTTTT.

This clonotype has ten or more counts. This chain connects TRBV10-3 to TRBJ2-5, with D possibly TRBD2 on 6 matching bases. Germline-derived CDR1 and CDR2 are ENHRY and SYGVKD. V lost 0 bases and J 5 bases, leaving 13 bases between the germline ends. The CDR3 spans 15 residues. The CDR3 sequence is CAISESNHGGETQYF. The CDR3 region has the DNA TGTGCCATCAGTGAGTCGAACCACGGAGGGGAGACCCAGTACTTC.

V usage is TRBV7-3 and J usage is TRBJ2-3; 12 bases agree with TRBD2. Trimming removed 5 bases from V and 5 bases from J; junction bases left unmatched: 8. This CDR3 has 16 amino acids. Per the germline V gene, CDR1 is SGHTA and CDR2 is FQGTGA. CDR3 nucleotides: TGTGCCAGCAGCCTTGGACTAGCGGGAAGTAAAGATACGCAGTATTTT. This translates into CASSLGLAGSKDTQYF.

This clonotype was counted at least ten times. This chain uses TRBV6-6 with TRBJ2-5, with D perhaps matching TRBD2 (6 bases). Trimming took off 6 bases at V and 2 bases at J, with 19 bases between the two ends. CDR1 MNHNY and CDR2 SVGAGI come from the germline V gene (reference sequence). The CDR3 spans 16 residues. The CDR3 spells CASSYRLTGVQETQYF. CDR3 DNA: TGTGCCAGCAGCTACCGGCTGACGGGGGTACAAGAGACCCAGTACTTC.

In this sample, this clonotype turned up a few times. The junction departs from the called germline gene at one end, perhaps through a read error. For the CDR3, the DNA is TGTGCCAGCACTGAAAGGCATAGCACAGATACGCAGTATTTT. This codes for CASTERHSTDTQYF. The V call is TRBV2, the J call TRBJ2-3; D remains ambiguous. CDR3 length: 14 residues. Germline values: CDR1 SNHLY, CDR2 FYNNEI.

The J gene is TRBJ1-2, the V gene TRBV19, with 10 positions matching TRBD1. The CDR3 extends over 13 amino acids. Germline V gene sequence: CDR1 LNHDA, CDR2 SQIVND (reference sequence). Germline trimming cut 7 bases from V and 7 bases from J; bases unmatched to any gene: 6. The DNA for the CDR3 is TGTGCCAGTACTGCCGACAGGGGGCGTGGCTACACCTTC. As protein: CASTADRGRGYTF.

Only a few counts were recorded for this clonotype. The V gene is TRBV14, the J gene TRBJ2-1; D unclear. Deletions cut 1 base from V and 0 bases from J, with 7 bases between. Germline-derived CDR1 and CDR2 are SGHDN and FVKESK. This CDR3 region has 15 residues. For the CDR3, the DNA is TGTGCCAGCAGCCAAGCGAAGAGCTCCTACAATGAGCAGTTCTTC. Translation: CASSQAKSSYNEQFF.

A few counts support this clonotype. The genes are TRBV6-5 and TRBJ1-6; tentative D call: TRBD1 (6 bases). The CDR3 covers 15 residues. V lost 2 bases and J lost 7, with 12 bases in between. Germline loops: CDR1 MNHEY, CDR2 SVGAGI. This chain's CDR3 is CASSYNNRANSPLHF. In DNA form, the CDR3 reads TGTGCCAGCAGTTACAATAACAGGGCCAATTCACCCCTCCACTTT.

The chain uses TRBV7-8 and TRBJ1-5; 7 bases are shared with TRBD1. Germline V gene data show CDR1 as SGHVS and CDR2 as FQNEAQ. The CDR3 runs to 14 residues. With V trimmed by 2 bases and J by 4 bases, 2 bases remained unmatched. The DNA for the CDR3 is TGTGCCAGCAGCTTACAGGGGGGTAATCAGCCCCAGCATTTT. It encodes CASSLQGGNQPQHF.

This clonotype was found a few times. The chain couples TRBV7-9 to TRBJ1-2, with 9 bases fitting TRBD1. CDR1 is SEHNR, CDR2 FQNEAQ, per germline (reference sequence). The CDR3 totals 14 residues. Trimming cost V 5 bases and J 6 bases; bases outside gene matches: 7. CDR3: CASSHRDRENGYTF. The CDR3 DNA is TGTGCCAGCAGCCACCGGGACAGGGAGAATGGCTACACCTTC.

The gene calls are TRBV7-9 and TRBJ2-3, with 7 bases identical to TRBD2. The CDR3 spans 16 residues. Looked up from germline, CDR1 is SEHNR and CDR2 is FQNEAQ (reference sequence). Losses at the gene ends were 1 base for V and 2 bases for J; bases not matched to a gene: 6. CDR3 bases: TGTGCCAGCAGCTTAGGGTCTAGCGGTAACACAGATACGCAGTATTTT. This translates into CASSLGSSGNTDTQYF.

This chain links TRBV9 with TRBJ2-1, with no clear D. From germline, CDR1 is SGDLS and CDR2 YYNGEE. V lost 3 bases and J lost 0, with 13 bases in between. The CDR3 has 16 residues. CDR3 DNA sequence: TGTGCCAGCAGCGGACCCCTAGACTCCTCCTACAATGAGCAGTTCTTC. It yields the protein CASSGPLDSSYNEQFF.

The DNA for the CDR3 is TGTGCCAGCAGTAACCCCCCCGGGACAGGGGGCGAGCAGTACTTC. Translation: CASSNPPGTGGEQYF. The chain combines TRBV28 with TRBJ2-7; the match to TRBD1 covers 11 bases. CDR3 length: 15 residues. Germline CDR1 and CDR2: MDHEN and SYDVKM. Trimming at V came to 5 bases and at J to 6 bases, leaving 9 bases not matched to a gene.

The chain's CDR3 is CASHEGGRDTQYF. The CDR3 bases are TGTGCCAGTCATGAGGGGGGACGGGATACGCAGTATTTT. The V gene is TRBV19, the J gene TRBJ2-3; D possibly uses TRBD1 or TRBD2 (6 bases each). The CDR3 runs 13 residues. The germline V gene has CDR1 LNHDA and CDR2 SQIVND (reference sequence). Between the trimmed V and J ends, which lost 8 bases and 6 bases, there was a span of 15 bases.

In regard to this clonotype: At one end, the junction sequence differs from germline, possibly due to a read error. The rearrangement joins TRBV20-1 to TRBJ1-1; D remains ambiguous. The germline V gene has CDR1 DFQATT and CDR2 SNEGSKA (reference sequence). This CDR3 contains 14 residues. CDR3: CSAPLFRFDIEAFF. The CDR3 DNA is TGCAGTGCACCTCTTTTCAGGTTCGATATAGAAGCTTTTTTT.

The sample holds many counts of this clonotype. J is TRBJ1-4 and V is TRBV4-3; D not resolved. Per the germline V gene, CDR1 is LGHNA and CDR2 is YSLEER. The CDR3 has 15 residues. V lost 1 base, J lost 0 bases, and 6 bases lay in between. The CDR3 coding sequence is TGCGCCAGCAGCCAAGGACGAACAACTAATGAAAAACTGTTTTTT. Its translation is CASSQGRTTNEKLFF.

V and J are TRBV7-2 and TRBJ1-2; TRBD1 matches 8 bases. The CDR3 covers 14 residues. The germline gives CDR1 SGHTA, CDR2 FQGNSA. V trimming: 5 bases; J trimming: 9 bases; junction bases outside the gene matches: 11. CDR3 coding DNA: TGTGCCAGCAGCGCACAGACAGGGGACCTAAGCTACACCTTC. Translating gives CASSAQTGDLSYTF.

CDR3 nucleotide sequence: TGCGCCAGCAGCCTGATAGCGGGAGGGGATGTAAATGAGCAGTTCTTC. Amino acids: CASSLIAGGDVNEQFF. The gene calls are TRBV10-1 and TRBJ2-1, with 11 bases lining up with TRBD2. J gave up 7 bases and V 6 bases, and 11 bases lay outside the gene matches. The CDR3 covers 16 residues. CDR1 WNHNN and CDR2 SYGVQD come from the germline V gene (reference sequence).

The J gene is TRBJ1-4, the V gene TRBV20-1; D ambiguous. Germline CDR1 and CDR2: DFQATT and SNEGSKA (reference sequence). The CDR3 runs to 14 residues. The V end lost 5 bases, the J end lost 8 bases, and 18 bases lay between the germline ends. This chain's CDR3 is CSAPPGSMGEKLFF. The CDR3 DNA is TGCAGTGCTCCGCCAGGCTCAATGGGGGAAAAACTGTTTTTT.